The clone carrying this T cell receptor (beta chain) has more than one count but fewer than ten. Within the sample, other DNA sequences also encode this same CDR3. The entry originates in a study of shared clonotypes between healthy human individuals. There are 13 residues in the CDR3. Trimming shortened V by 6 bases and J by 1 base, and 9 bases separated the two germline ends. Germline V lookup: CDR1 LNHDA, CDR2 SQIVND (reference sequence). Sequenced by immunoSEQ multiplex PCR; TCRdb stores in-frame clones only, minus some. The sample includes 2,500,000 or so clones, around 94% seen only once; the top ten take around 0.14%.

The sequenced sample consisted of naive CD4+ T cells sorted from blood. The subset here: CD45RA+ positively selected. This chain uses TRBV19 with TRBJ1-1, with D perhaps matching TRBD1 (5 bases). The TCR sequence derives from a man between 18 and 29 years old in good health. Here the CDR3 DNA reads TGTGCCAGTAGAGCTGGGGGGAACACTGAAGCTTTCTTT. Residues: CASRAGGNTEAFF. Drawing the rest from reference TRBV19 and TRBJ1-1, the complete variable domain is DGGITQSPKYLFRKEGQNVTLSCEQNLNHDAMYWYRQDPGQGLRLIYYSQIVNDFQKGDIAEGYSVSREKKESFPLTVTSAQKNPTAFYLCASRAGGNTEAFFGQGTRLTVV.